Listed here are 8 T cell receptor beta chains from one sample, sequenced in a study of T-cell memory formation after mild COVID-19. TCRdb analysed the 5' RACE reads with MiXCR anew, one entry per CDR3 protein. This sample has hundreds of thousands of distinct CDR3 sequences; 15% to 20% occur once, and the top ten carry less than 10%. The sample was PBMCs or a T cell subset sorted from them (not recorded which). These TCRs come from an adult woman who had mild COVID-19 (a few samples of this study predate the infection). Cell type and time point are not known.

Only a few counts were recorded for this clonotype. This chain uses TRBV12-3 or TRBV12-4 with TRBJ2-3; maybe TRBD1 (6 bases). The CDR3 spans 15 residues. V lost 6 bases to trimming and J lost 2 bases, with 15 bases between them. CDR3 loop: CASSEQGTYTDTQYF. The CDR3 DNA is TGTGCCAGCAGCGAACAGGGAACCTACACAGATACGCAGTATTTT.

The V call is TRBV5-1, the J call TRBJ2-1, with TRBD2 identical over 9 bases. The length of the CDR3 is 20 residues. V shed 0 bases, J shed 1 base, and the junction held 14 bases outside the gene matches. Germline CDR1 SGHRS, CDR2 YFSETQ. CDR3 DNA sequence: TGCGCCAGCAGCTTGGAAGTTAGCGGGGGCACCATCGGGTCCTACAATGAGCAGTTCTTC. It translates to CASSLEVSGGTIGSYNEQFF.

This chain joins TRBV5-1 and TRBJ2-2, with D perhaps matching TRBD2 (5 bases). The CDR3 has 15 residues. The germline V gene encodes CDR1 SGHRS and CDR2 YFSETQ. V lost 6 bases and J lost 1, with 13 bases in between. CDR3 coding DNA: TGCGCCAGCACCGATCTAAGCGGGAACACCGGGGAGCTGTTTTTT. The encoded protein is CASTDLSGNTGELFF.

This clonotype was detected only a few times. This chain joins TRBV4-1 and TRBJ1-1; 7 bases align to TRBD1. The CDR3 has 15 amino acids. The V and J ends lost 3 bases and 0 bases, in that order; junction bases with no gene match: 4. Germline CDR1 reads MGHRA; CDR2 reads YSYEKL. The CDR3 DNA sequence: TGCGCCAGCAGCCATGGGGGACAGATGAACACTGAAGCTTTCTTT. Protein: CASSHGGQMNTEAFF.

This clonotype was counted only a few times. This chain joins TRBV29-1 and TRBJ1-2, with a tentative D call TRBD1 (5 bases). CDR1 is SQVTM and CDR2 is ANQGSEA in the germline V gene. This CDR3 is built from 13 residues. Trimming took off 3 bases at V and 4 bases at J, with 12 bases between the two ends. CDR3 nucleotide sequence: TGCAGCGTTGAGTCAGGGACGGGCTATGGCTACACCTTC. Its translation: CSVESGTGYGYTF.

This clonotype was seen more than once but under ten times. The rearrangement links TRBV20-1 to TRBJ2-7, with D possibly being TRBD1 (7 bases). Germline values: CDR1 DFQATT, CDR2 SNEGSKA (reference sequence). CDR3 size: 13 residues. Trimming stripped 7 bases from V and 2 bases from J, with 15 bases between. The CDR3 DNA sequence: TGCAGTGTAGGGGGCGGGGTCGCCTACGAGCAGTACTTC. It is translated as CSVGGGVAYEQYF.

There are a few counts of this clonotype. The rearrangement links TRBV12-3 or TRBV12-4 to TRBJ2-4; TRBD2 is a possible D gene (5 bases). The CDR3 covers 21 residues. Trimming shortened V by 7 bases and J by 0 bases, and 31 bases separated the two germline ends. CDR3: CASNNWGGNNPGGLAKNIQYF. The CDR3 DNA reads as TGTGCCAGCAATAATTGGGGTGGGAACAACCCCGGTGGACTAGCCAAAAACATTCAGTACTTC.

The rearrangement uses TRBV6-6 and TRBJ1-5; the match to TRBD1 covers 10 bases. In germline, CDR1 is MNHNY, CDR2 SVGAGI (reference sequence). This CDR3 contains 14 residues. Trimming at V came to 8 bases and at J to 6 bases, leaving 7 bases not matched to a gene. CDR3: CASRGQGDRQPQHF. The CDR3 DNA reads as TGTGCCAGCCGCGGACAGGGGGATCGTCAGCCCCAGCATTTT.